These 11 T cell receptor beta chains were all obtained from the same sample, sequenced in a study of T cell repertoires in ileal Crohn's disease. Measured with immunoSEQ multiplex PCR; TCRdb has only the in-frame clones, and not every one. The data contain approximately 8,000 clones, roughly 76% of them singletons. Material for sequencing was ileal tissue. Every receptor here comes from an adult with Crohn's disease.

V usage is TRBV5-1 and J usage is TRBJ2-7; possible D gene TRBD2, 6 bases. Trimming took off 4 bases at V and 4 bases at J, with 12 bases between the two ends. Germline assignment: CDR1 SGHRS and CDR2 YFSETQ. This CDR3 comprises 13 residues. In DNA, the CDR3 is TGCGCCAGCAGCATCTTAGCGGAATACGAGCAGTACTTC. This codes for CASSILAEYEQYF.

The table lists this clone with a few counts. The chain couples TRBV4-1 to TRBJ2-7; D perhaps matches TRBD1 (6 bases). CDR1 MGHRA and CDR2 YSYEKL come from the germline V gene. The CDR3 spans 14 residues. V was shortened by 2 bases and J by 3 bases, with 11 bases between the two germline ends. The CDR3 region is CASSQLQQGYEQYF. CDR3 nucleotide sequence: TGCGCCAGCAGCCAACTCCAACAGGGCTACGAGCAGTACTTC.

This clone was counted between two and nine times. The gene calls are TRBV25-1 and TRBJ1-5; unclear D gene. The length of the CDR3 is 16 residues. Germline CDR1 and CDR2: MGHDK and SYGVNS. The V end was cut by 4 bases, the J end by 1 base, with 14 bases between. This chain's CDR3 is CASSANAAESNQPQHF. CDR3 coding DNA: TGTGCCAGCAGTGCTAACGCCGCCGAGAGCAATCAGCCCCAGCATTTT.

This chain joins TRBV5-1 and TRBJ2-7; 10 nucleotides agree with TRBD2. With 5 bases clipped from V and 5 bases from J, the junction kept 7 bases outside the gene matches. Germline loops: CDR1 SGHRS, CDR2 YFSETQ. CDR3 size: 14 residues. The CDR3 here is CASREFGLADEQYF. CDR3 nucleotides: TGCGCCAGCAGGGAGTTCGGACTAGCGGACGAGCAGTACTTC.

The chain carries TRBV5-1 and TRBJ2-3; D gene uncertain. This CDR3 spans 14 amino acids. Germline V gene lookup returns CDR1 SGHRS and CDR2 YFSETQ. The V gene lost 0 bases and the J gene lost 5 bases, with 10 bases spanning the gap. CDR3 amino acids: CASSLAGRIDTQYF. In nucleotides, the CDR3 is TGCGCCAGCAGCTTGGCAGGCCGGATAGATACGCAGTATTTT. The entire variable domain, with the rest obtained from reference TRBV5-1 and TRBJ2-3, is as follows: KAGVTQTPRYLIKTRGQQVTLSCSPISGHRSVSWYQQTPGQGLQFLFEYFSETQRNKGNFPGRFSGRQFSNSRSEMNVSTLELGDSALYLCASSLAGRIDTQYFGPGTRLTVL.

As DNA, the CDR3 is TGTGCCAGTATCCCATCCCCAGGGACAGAAAACACCGGGGAGCTGTTTTTT. Translating gives CASIPSPGTENTGELFF. This chain connects TRBV19 to TRBJ2-2; TRBD1 agrees at 7 bases. The trim removed 7 bases at V and 2 bases at J, leaving 13 bases unmatched. The CDR3 is made up of 17 amino acids. CDR1 and CDR2 (germline): LNHDA, SQIVND (reference sequence).

The chain couples TRBV5-6 to TRBJ2-5; 8 nucleotides match TRBD1. CDR3 length: 16 amino acids. Germline CDR1 SGHDT, CDR2 YYEEEE. V lost 2 bases and J lost 5; bases outside the gene matches: 11. The CDR3 loop reads CASSFGQGAAGETQYF. In DNA, the CDR3 is TGTGCCAGCAGCTTCGGGCAGGGGGCGGCTGGGGAGACCCAGTACTTC.

V gene TRBV30 combines with J gene TRBJ2-7, with a possible D match to TRBD1 (5 bases). Germline V gene sequence: CDR1 GTSNPN, CDR2 SVGIG (reference sequence). V dropped 8 bases and J dropped 3 bases, with 11 bases sitting between them. The CDR3 extends over 11 amino acids. As DNA, the CDR3 is TGTGCCACCCAAGACAGCTACGAGCAGTACTTC. It yields the protein CATQDSYEQYF.

In this sample, this clone turned up a few times. The genes are TRBV18 and TRBJ1-1; 7 bases map to TRBD1. Germline trimming cut 4 bases from V and 3 bases from J; bases unmatched to any gene: 5. Germline CDR1 reads KGHSH; CDR2 reads LQKENI. The CDR3 runs to 14 residues. The CDR3 reads CASSLLGGDTEAFF. The CDR3 DNA reads TGTGCCAGCTCACTCCTAGGGGGCGACACTGAAGCTTTCTTT.

Note on this clone: One end of the junction fails to match germline, which may point to a read error. In DNA form, the CDR3 reads TGTGCTAGCAGTCGAGCGGGAGATCCAACAGATACGCAGTATTTT. Protein product: CASSRAGDPTDTQYF. This rearrangement joins TRBV7-7 to TRBJ2-3, with 8 bases identical to TRBD2. The CDR3 is 15 amino acids. Germline V gene data show CDR1 as SSHAT and CDR2 as FNYEAQ (reference sequence).

The rearrangement joins TRBV5-1 to TRBJ2-1, with 7 bases aligning to TRBD2. The V gene end was trimmed by 0 bases and the J gene end by 10 bases; junction bases not matched to a gene: 10. The CDR3 consists of 15 residues. CDR1 SGHRS and CDR2 YFSETQ come from the germline V gene. Here the CDR3 DNA reads TGCGCCAGCAGCTTGGATGGACTAGTTTCCAAAGAGCAGTTCTTC. Amino acids: CASSLDGLVSKEQFF.